The following is a TCR beta chain sequence with its context. TCRdb's copy holds only in-frame clones and misses some; the assay was immunoSEQ multiplex PCR. The sample holds about 60,000 clones, approximately 70% seen once. CDR1 and CDR2 from the germline V gene are SNHLY and FYNNEI. This CDR3 has 14 amino acids. This specimen belongs to a study of radiotherapy plus CTLA-4 blockade in lung cancer. This clonotype was obtained from a human donor with non-small cell lung cancer whose response to radiotherapy plus ipilimumab could not be evaluated. V and J are TRBV2 and TRBJ2-5; D not resolved. TRBJ2-7 matches the DNA end more closely, so the J call is doubtful. The source was peripheral blood, collected from a patient treated with radiotherapy plus ipilimumab. The CDR3 DNA reads as TGTGCCAGCAGTGACTACGTAATGAACTACGAGCAGTACTTC. Residues: CASSDYVMNYEQYF.